This T cell receptor beta chain came from a study of T cells after yellow fever vaccination. In the study overall: Those fractions that held only low numbers of cells were prepared using the SMART-Seq v4 Ultra Low Input RNA kit.

Points from the study as a whole: The study re-detected most primary-vaccination clones after the booster (approximately 96% CD4, approximately 87% CD8). Secondary responses were weaker yet peaked faster, day 5 versus 15.

A 5'RACE template-switching step, the method used to make TCR cDNA, added a universal primer site and UMIs. One entry per CDR3 protein results from TCRdb running MiXCR on the 5' RACE reads. The table lists a few hundred thousand distinct CDR3 sequences, roughly 21% of them singletons. This CDR3 spans 16 amino acids. Germline V gene sequence: CDR1 KGHSH, CDR2 LQKENI. V gave up 0 bases and J gave up 4 bases, with 14 bases separating them. In this sample, this clonotype turned up a few times. The antigen is unknown. This receptor was obtained from a young man who received the YFV17D yellow fever vaccine. The chain couples TRBV18 to TRBJ2-3; tentatively, D is TRBD2 (7 bases). This material consisted of PBMCs, taken 15 days after the yellow fever booster vaccination. The CDR3 region is CASSPPAGWGPDTQYF. In DNA form, the CDR3 reads TGTGCCAGCTCACCACCAGCGGGATGGGGGCCAGATACGCAGTATTTT.